The present T cell receptor beta chain was sequenced within a study of CD8+ T cells in alopecia areata (dated by TCRdb to between 2018 and 2020). In terms of the full investigation: The study used high-throughput TCRbeta sequencing to examine T cell clonal expansion in alopecia areata, in both the C3H/HeJ mouse model and human patients. TCRbeta CDR3 regions were amplified by immunoSEQ multiplex PCR using 35 Vbeta forward and 13 Jbeta reverse primers. RNA was extracted with the PAXgene miRNA kit for fixed scalp, the miRNeasy kit for PBMCs, and the RNeasy kit for mouse skin. Clonality in the scalp was compared among normal scalp (n=4), patchy alopecia areata scalp (n=8), and alopecia totalis/universalis scalp (n=8). Scalp tissue and sorted CD4+ and CD8+ peripheral blood T cells from patchy and totalis/universalis alopecia areata patients and from healthy controls were covered by human TCRbeta sequencing. Paper-wide results and their limitations: Higher clonality and more expanded CD8+ clones were observed in lesional scalp than in normal scalp, particularly in alopecia totalis/universalis, a finding suggestive of antigenic drive. Unlike mouse skin, which is dominated by gammadelta T cells, normal human skin has resident alphabeta T cells that are also sequenced, and this complicates analysis of the scalp TCR repertoire. Shared TCR sequences between patients were less evident than in mice, which may be partly attributable to HLA diversity in the patient population.

Receptor amplification or capture employed the immunoSEQ multiplex PCR assay. RNA was extracted from all samples and reverse transcribed into cDNA as template for TCR sequencing. SuperScript III was used for first-strand cDNA synthesis, primed with a 2:1 mix of oligo-dT and random hexamers. Amplification bias was assessed with a synthetic immune receptor repertoire, and residual bias was removed computationally. The paper's data handling went like this. After raw reads were preprocessed to remove errors, the CDR3 was defined following IMGT conventions as running from the conserved cysteine to phenylalanine. Clonality was computed by normalizing Shannon entropy by log2 of the number of productive unique TCRs and subtracting the result from 1. CD4 or CD8 identity of scalp clones was inferred by cross-referencing scalp TCRbeta sequences with sorted blood CD4 and CD8 repertoires. Not all clones reach the TCRdb copy of this immuneACCESS table, which keeps in-frame sequences only. Checked studies attribute under half of the gap to unresolved V genes and leave the rest unexplained. The D gene and trimming were derived from the DNA, and the V and J assignments and clone size from that table. The sample table records around 210,000 clones; just over 55% of these occur just once. The leading ten clones occupy about 5.3% of the sample.

PBMCs were isolated by density centrifugation and stained for CD3, CD4 and CD8, after which CD4+ and CD8+ T cells were sorted on a FACSAria. Unaffected controls provided scalp biopsies and blood samples. CDR3 length: 14 amino acids, cysteine to phenylalanine. Only the CDR3 portion is preserved as DNA: 42 bases, with reading frame beginning at the first base. CDR1 is given as MNHEY and CDR2 as SMNVEV, both from the germline V gene (reference sequence). V lost 8 bases and J lost 6 bases; the stretch between them is 17 bases long. In this sample, this clone turned up a few times. What this receptor recognizes is not known. Within one base of it there is no much larger clone, and no base qualities were kept.

Recombination joined TRBV27 with TRBJ2-1; the D gene is not confidently resolved. The receptor was isolated from a human donor in good health. Material for sequencing was CD8+ T cells sorted from blood. CDR3 loop: CASGTDSRTNEQFF. The DNA sequence is TGTGCCAGCGGAACGGATTCTCGTACCAATGAGCAGTTCTTC.